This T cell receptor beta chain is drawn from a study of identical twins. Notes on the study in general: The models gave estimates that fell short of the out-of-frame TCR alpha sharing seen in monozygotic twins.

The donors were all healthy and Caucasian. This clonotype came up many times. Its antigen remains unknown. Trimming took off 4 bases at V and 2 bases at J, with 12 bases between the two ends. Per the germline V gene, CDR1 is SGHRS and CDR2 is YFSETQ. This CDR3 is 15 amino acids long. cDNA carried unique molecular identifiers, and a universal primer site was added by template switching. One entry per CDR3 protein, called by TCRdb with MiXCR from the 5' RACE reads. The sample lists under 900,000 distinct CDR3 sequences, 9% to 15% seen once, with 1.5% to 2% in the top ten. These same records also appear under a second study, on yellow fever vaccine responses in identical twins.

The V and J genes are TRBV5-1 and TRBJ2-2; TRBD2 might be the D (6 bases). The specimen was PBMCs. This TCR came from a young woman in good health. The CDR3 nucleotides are TGCGCCAGCAGCCCCCAGGCGGGAAACACCGGGGAGCTGTTTTTT. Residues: CASSPQAGNTGELFF.